The 26 T cell receptor beta chains given below trace back to one sample, sequenced in a study of regulatory T cells in long-lasting Graves disease. For TCR beta, libraries came from iRepertoire HTBI primers and Arm-PCR of CDR3 regions. TCRdb re-analysed the multiplex PCR reads in MiXCR, keeping a single row per CDR3 protein. In the table there are around 230,000 distinct CDR3 sequences, around 18% of which are singletons. Time point given: newly diagnosed GD, antithyroid drugs for less than 3 months. Generation of the TCR library employed RNA extracted from PBMCs. The input for sequencing was peripheral blood mononuclear cells (PBMCs), taken at new diagnosis, from a patient treated with antithyroid drugs. The receptors originated from a female donor with Graves disease.

This clonotype was counted many times. The chain combines TRBV28 with TRBJ2-7; perhaps TRBD2 as D (5 bases). The CDR3 runs 16 residues. The V end was cut by 3 bases, the J end by 0 bases, with 15 bases between. From germline, CDR1 is MDHEN and CDR2 SYDVKM. As DNA, the CDR3 is TGTGCCAGCAGTTTTGCGGGTAGAACCATCTCCTACGAGCAGTACTTC. Protein sequence: CASSFAGRTISYEQYF.

This clonotype was observed many times. The chain is built from TRBV7-6 and TRBJ2-5; D uncertain. This CDR3 contains 14 residues. Trimming cost V 1 base and J 2 bases, with 8 bases left between them. The germline V gene encodes CDR1 SGHVS and CDR2 FNYEAQ. The CDR3 region has the DNA TGTGCCAGCAGCTTAGGGCCGTCACAAGAGACCCAGTACTTC. Protein product: CASSLGPSQETQYF.

Many counts were recorded for this clonotype. The V gene is TRBV7-2, the J gene TRBJ1-3; tentatively, D is TRBD1 (5 bases). Germline V gene sequence: CDR1 SGHTA, CDR2 FQGNSA. Deletions cut 5 bases from V and 0 bases from J, with 20 bases between. This CDR3 region has 18 residues. The DNA of the CDR3 is TGTGCCAGCAGCATAATGGGGGGGGGACTGCGCTCTGGAAACACCATATATTTT. This gives the protein CASSIMGGGLRSGNTIYF.

The V gene is TRBV19, the J gene TRBJ1-2, with D hard to call. Germline values: CDR1 LNHDA, CDR2 SQIVND (reference sequence). The CDR3 contains 16 residues. Trimming removed 5 bases from V and 0 bases from J, with 16 bases in between. The CDR3 reads CASSSTRTQANYGYTF. CDR3 sequence (DNA): TGTGCCAGTAGTTCTACCAGGACCCAAGCTAACTATGGCTACACCTTC.

This clonotype was counted at least ten times. The J gene is TRBJ1-6, the V gene TRBV18; D is uncertain. The CDR3 has 13 residues. The germline gives CDR1 KGHSH, CDR2 LQKENI. Between the trimmed V and J ends, which lost 3 bases and 7 bases, there was a span of 7 bases. CDR3: CASSPNLNSPLHF. CDR3 sequence (DNA): TGTGCCAGCTCACCCAATTTAAATTCACCCCTCCACTTT.

This clonotype was seen repeatedly, ten times or more. The genes are TRBV10-3 and TRBJ2-5, with TRBD1 identical over 8 bases. This CDR3 region has 13 residues. V was pared by 7 bases and J by 5 bases, with 6 bases of the junction left unmatched. Germline CDR1 is ENHRY and CDR2 is SYGVKD. The CDR3: CAINGQGDETQYF. CDR3 DNA: TGTGCCATCAATGGACAGGGCGATGAGACCCAGTACTTC.

This clonotype was picked up many times. The chain's CDR3 is CAWQGDILGNTIYF. The CDR3 nucleotides read TGTGCCTGGCAGGGGGACATCCTTGGAAACACCATATATTTT. This rearrangement joins TRBV30 to TRBJ1-3; 7 nucleotides line up with TRBD1. Germline V gives CDR1 GTSNPN, CDR2 SVGIG (reference sequence). The CDR3 length is 14 residues. Losses at the gene ends were 5 bases for V and 3 bases for J; bases not matched to a gene: 7. The whole variable domain, remainder taken from reference TRBV30 and TRBJ1-3, is SQTIHQWPATLVQPVGSPLSLECTVEGTSNPNLYWYRQAAGRGLQLLFYSVGIGQISSEVPQNLSASRPQDRQFILSSKKLLLSDSGFYLCAWQGDILGNTIYFGEGSWLTVV.

At least ten counts were recorded for this clonotype. The chain employs TRBV6-1 and TRBJ2-7, with no clear D. The CDR3 consists of 13 residues. CDR1 is MNHNS and CDR2 is SASEGT in the germline V gene. With 0 bases removed from V and 3 bases from J, the gap between germline ends came to 6 bases. CDR3 sequence reads: CASSEAPHYEQYF. The CDR3, as DNA: TGTGCCAGCAGTGAAGCGCCCCACTACGAGCAGTACTTC.

Of note for this clonotype: The likely explanation is a read error, given a far larger clone one base away. J is TRBJ1-1 and V is TRBV12-3 or TRBV12-4, with D unresolved. The V end lost 5 bases, the J end lost 7 bases, and 11 bases lay between the germline ends. This CDR3 has 12 amino acids. The CDR3 nucleotides read TGTGCCAGCAGTCCCCCCGGAGGTGAAGCTTTCTTT. Protein: CASSPPGGEAFF.

The CDR3 region is CASSFSFYNEQFF. The CDR3 DNA is TGTGCCAGCAGCTTTAGTTTCTACAATGAGCAGTTCTTC. The rearrangement joins TRBV11-2 to TRBJ2-1; unclear D gene. V was clipped by 3 bases and J by 3 bases, with 6 bases between them. The CDR3 is 13 residues long. Germline CDR1 and CDR2: SGHAT and FQNNGV.

Turning to this clonotype: A much bigger clone sits one base away, suggesting this may be a read error. The conserved phenylalanine or tryptophan normally closing the CDR3 is absent here, so this likely arose from a read error. This chain uses TRBV6-2 or TRBV6-3 with TRBJ1-1, with D unclear. With 4 bases removed from V and 1 base from J, the gap between germline ends came to 10 bases. The length of the CDR3 is 14 residues. The V gene's germline CDR1 is MNHEY and CDR2 SVGEGT. The CDR3 DNA is TGTGCCAGCAGTTCGAGGGTGCGGAACACTGAAGCTTTCCTT. Its translation: CASSSRVRNTEAFL.

This clonotype was detected many times. The chain links TRBV20-1 to TRBJ2-5; 11 nucleotides agree with TRBD2. Per the germline V gene, CDR1 is DFQATT and CDR2 is SNEGSKA (reference sequence). The CDR3 extends over 15 amino acids. V was pared by 1 base and J by 4 bases, with 5 bases of the junction left unmatched. CDR3 DNA sequence: TGCAGTGCTAGAGGGCTAGCGGGAGGCCGAGAGACCCAGTACTTC. As protein: CSARGLAGGRETQYF.

The gene calls are TRBV9 and TRBJ2-7; 13 nucleotides match TRBD2. V dropped 0 bases and J dropped 6; count of bases not matched to a gene: 6. Germline CDR1 and CDR2: SGDLS and YYNGEE. The CDR3 runs to 16 residues. This chain's CDR3 is CASSVEGTSGIFEQYF. The CDR3, as DNA: TGTGCCAGCAGCGTAGAGGGGACTAGCGGGATATTCGAGCAGTACTTC.

This clonotype was seen many times. The chain links TRBV28 to TRBJ1-6, with D uncertain. Trimming left V 6 bases short and J 10 bases short, with 25 bases between. The CDR3 runs 17 residues. CDR1 is MDHEN, CDR2 SYDVKM, per germline. For the CDR3, the DNA is TGTGCCAGCAGCTTACCGCCCAAAAGGAGGGTTCGGTCACCCCTCCACTTT. It specifies CASSLPPKRRVRSPLHF.

There are many counts of this clonotype. The rearrangement uses TRBV5-6 and TRBJ1-6, with 9 nucleotides matching TRBD1. This CDR3 has 14 amino acids. The junction had 0 bases not matched to a gene; V was cut back by 4 bases and J by 4 bases. Germline V gene data show CDR1 as SGHDT and CDR2 as YYEEEE. CDR3 protein: CASSGTGYNSPLHF. Written as DNA, the CDR3 is TGTGCCAGCAGCGGGACAGGGTATAATTCACCCCTCCACTTT.

This clonotype has a count of ten or more. The DNA for the CDR3 is TGTGCCAGCAGCCAACGGGAGTGGCGAGGCAATGAGCAGTTCTTC. Protein sequence: CASSQREWRGNEQFF. This chain links TRBV5-6 with TRBJ2-1, with D possibly matching TRBD2 (6 bases). CDR1 and CDR2 (germline): SGHDT, YYEEEE. Trimming removed 4 bases at V and 6 bases at J, with 17 bases between. This CDR3 region has 15 residues.

In this sample, this clonotype turned up many times. V and J are TRBV10-1 and TRBJ2-5; no reliable D call. The V gene's germline CDR1 is WNHNN and CDR2 SYGVQD (reference sequence). The V and J ends lost 0 bases and 2 bases respectively, with 7 bases between them. The CDR3 contains 14 residues. DNA of the CDR3: TGCGCCAGCAGTGAGTCGAAAGGGCAAGAGACCCAGTACTTC. It translates to CASSESKGQETQYF.

This clonotype was observed at least ten times. CDR3 DNA: TGTGCCAGCAGCCAGACCAGGGTTTCTGGCTACACCTTC. It translates to CASSQTRVSGYTF. This chain links TRBV6-2 or TRBV6-3 with TRBJ1-2; weak D call: TRBD1 (5 bases). Trimming cost V 6 bases and J 7 bases, with 15 bases left between them. The germline gives CDR1 MNHEY, CDR2 SVGEGT. The CDR3 loop spans 13 amino acids.

This clonotype came up many times. The chain is built from TRBV24-1 and TRBJ2-1; 10 bases match TRBD2. Unmatched junction bases numbered 10, after V lost 1 base and J lost 8 bases. The V gene's germline CDR1 is KGHDR and CDR2 SFDVKD. CDR3 length: 17 amino acids. As DNA, the CDR3 is TGTGCCACCAGTGATTTTAGCCCTAGCGGGAGTCTGCATGAGCAGTTCTTC. Residues: CATSDFSPSGSLHEQFF.

This clonotype was picked up many times. The chain couples TRBV7-3 to TRBJ1-1; D is possibly TRBD1 (6 bases). Germline lookup yields CDR1 SGHTA and CDR2 FQGTGA. V was shortened by 4 bases and J by 1 base, with 7 bases between the two germline ends. CDR3 length: 13 amino acids. CDR3 loop: CASSSGENTEAFF. The CDR3 DNA reads TGTGCCAGCAGCTCAGGGGAGAACACTGAAGCTTTCTTT.

This clonotype was counted ten times or more. The genes are TRBV27 and TRBJ1-1, with D possibly matching TRBD1 (5 bases). This CDR3 contains 14 residues. CDR1 MNHEY and CDR2 SMNVEV come from the germline V gene (reference sequence). Trimming stripped 5 bases from V and 5 bases from J, with 15 bases between. The CDR3 nucleotides are TGTGCCAGCAGTCCTACATACCGGGGGACTGAAGCTTTCTTT. Translated, it gives CASSPTYRGTEAFF.

This clonotype was counted at least ten times. The V and J genes are TRBV28 and TRBJ2-7; D call uncertain. Germline V gene data show CDR1 as MDHEN and CDR2 as SYDVKM. This CDR3 has 11 amino acids. The V end was cut by 2 bases, the J end by 6 bases, with 5 bases between. The CDR3 DNA reads TGTGCCAGCAGTTTAGAAGGCGAGCAGTACTTC. It translates to CASSLEGEQYF.

The chain uses TRBV28 and TRBJ1-1; 9 positions match TRBD1. Germline lookup yields CDR1 MDHEN and CDR2 SYDVKM. The CDR3 length is 16 residues. J gave up 5 bases and V 4 bases, and 11 bases lay outside the gene matches. Here the CDR3 reads CASSSPGQGAGTEAFF. CDR3 coding DNA: TGTGCCAGCAGTTCACCGGGACAGGGAGCTGGGACTGAAGCTTTCTTT.

This clonotype has ten or more counts. The J gene is TRBJ2-5, the V gene TRBV18; D may be TRBD2 (5 bases). V gave up 2 bases and J gave up 3 bases, with 10 bases separating them. The germline gives CDR1 KGHSH, CDR2 LQKENI. This CDR3 contains 14 residues. The CDR3 sequence is CASSPKPAEETQYF. Here the CDR3 DNA reads TGTGCCAGCTCACCAAAGCCAGCGGAAGAGACCCAGTACTTC.

This clonotype showed up many times. The J gene is TRBJ1-2, the V gene TRBV20-1, with D possibly TRBD1 on 5 matching bases. Deletions cut 6 bases from V and 1 base from J, with 9 bases between. The germline V gene has CDR1 DFQATT and CDR2 SNEGSKA (reference sequence). The CDR3 spans 12 residues. The CDR3 sequence is CSARQNNYGYTF. The CDR3 DNA is TGCAGTGCGAGACAGAATAACTATGGCTACACCTTC.

This clonotype was counted at least ten times. The rearrangement uses TRBV2 and TRBJ2-7; D is perhaps TRBD2 (7 bases). The germline CDR1 and CDR2 sequences are SNHLY and FYNNEI. The CDR3 totals 14 residues. V lost 6 bases and J lost 6, with 18 bases in between. The CDR3, as DNA: TGTGCCAGCAGCAAGGGCCCTGCGGGGGCCGAGCAGTACTTC. Its protein is CASSKGPAGAEQYF.